This T cell receptor beta chain was recorded in a study of response to subunit inactivated influenza vaccine. Study outcomes and limitations: Authors suggested few new T cells are recruited by each seasonal influenza vaccination.

MiXCR was run by TCRdb on the RT-PCR reads, yielding one entry per CDR3 protein. The sample has some 850,000 distinct CDR3 sequences; around 20% are singletons. The germline V gene has CDR1 KGHSH and CDR2 LQKENI. The V end lost 2 bases, the J end lost 6 bases, and 17 bases lay between the germline ends. This CDR3 comprises 15 residues. With regard to this clonotype: Its target is not known.

The receptor was isolated from a man in his fifties or sixties who received an inactivated influenza vaccine. The chain recombines TRBV18 with TRBJ2-7; tentatively, D is TRBD1 or TRBD2 (5 bases each). Sequencing used PBMCs from blood, obtained approximately 5 days after vaccination. This CDR3 reads CASSPGDVGRREQYF. In DNA form, the CDR3 reads TGTGCCAGCTCACCAGGGGACGTGGGGCGCCGCGAGCAGTACTTC.